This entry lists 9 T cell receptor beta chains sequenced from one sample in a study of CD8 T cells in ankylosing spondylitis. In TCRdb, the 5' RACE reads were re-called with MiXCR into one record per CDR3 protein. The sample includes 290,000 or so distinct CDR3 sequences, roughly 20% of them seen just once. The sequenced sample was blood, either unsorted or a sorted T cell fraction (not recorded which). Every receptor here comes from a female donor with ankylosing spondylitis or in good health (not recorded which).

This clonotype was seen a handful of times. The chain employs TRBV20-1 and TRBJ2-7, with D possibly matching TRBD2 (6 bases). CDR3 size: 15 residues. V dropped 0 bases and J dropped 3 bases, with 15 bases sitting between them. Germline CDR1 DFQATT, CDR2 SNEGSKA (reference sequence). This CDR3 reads CSARERGTSLYEQYF. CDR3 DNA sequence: TGCAGTGCTAGAGAACGGGGGACTTCCCTCTACGAGCAGTACTTC.

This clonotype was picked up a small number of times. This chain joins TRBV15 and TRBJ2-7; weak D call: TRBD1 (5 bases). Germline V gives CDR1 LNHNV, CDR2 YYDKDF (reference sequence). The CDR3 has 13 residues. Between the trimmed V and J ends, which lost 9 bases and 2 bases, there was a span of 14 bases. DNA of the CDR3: TGTGCCACGTCCTCAGGGCTTGCCTACGAGCAGTACTTC. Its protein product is CATSSGLAYEQYF.

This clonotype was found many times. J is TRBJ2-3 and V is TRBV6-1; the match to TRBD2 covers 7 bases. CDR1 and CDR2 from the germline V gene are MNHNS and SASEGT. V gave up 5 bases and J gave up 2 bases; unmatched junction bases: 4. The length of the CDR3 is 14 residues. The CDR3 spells CASSPLAATDTQYF. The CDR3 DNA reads TGTGCCAGCAGTCCTCTAGCGGCCACAGATACGCAGTATTTT.

The CDR3 region has the DNA TGTGCCAGCAGCTTAGTGGGCCCGACAGCTTACGAGCAGTACTTC. Protein: CASSLVGPTAYEQYF. This chain uses TRBV7-2 with TRBJ2-7; D might be TRBD1 (5 bases). V shed 1 base and J shed 4 bases, with 14 bases lying between them. Germline lookup yields CDR1 SGHTA and CDR2 FQGNSA. The CDR3 is made up of 15 amino acids.

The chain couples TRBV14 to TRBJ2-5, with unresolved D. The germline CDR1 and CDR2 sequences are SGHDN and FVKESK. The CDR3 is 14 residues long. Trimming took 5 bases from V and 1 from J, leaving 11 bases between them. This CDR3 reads CASSKRVAQETQYF. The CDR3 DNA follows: TGTGCCAGCAGCAAAAGGGTAGCCCAAGAGACCCAGTACTTC.

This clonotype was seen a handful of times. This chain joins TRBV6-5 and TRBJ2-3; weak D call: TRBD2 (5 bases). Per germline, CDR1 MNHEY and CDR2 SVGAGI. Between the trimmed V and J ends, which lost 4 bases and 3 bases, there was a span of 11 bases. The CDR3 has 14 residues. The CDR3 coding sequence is TGTGCCAGCAGTTTCGGCCTAGCAACAGATACGCAGTATTTT. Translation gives CASSFGLATDTQYF.

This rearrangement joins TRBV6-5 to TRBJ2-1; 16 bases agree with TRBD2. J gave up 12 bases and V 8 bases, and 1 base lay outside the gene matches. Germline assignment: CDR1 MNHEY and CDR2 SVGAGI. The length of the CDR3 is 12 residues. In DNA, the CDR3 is TGTGCCAGCGGGACTAGCGGGGGGGGGCAGTTCTTC. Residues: CASGTSGGGQFF.

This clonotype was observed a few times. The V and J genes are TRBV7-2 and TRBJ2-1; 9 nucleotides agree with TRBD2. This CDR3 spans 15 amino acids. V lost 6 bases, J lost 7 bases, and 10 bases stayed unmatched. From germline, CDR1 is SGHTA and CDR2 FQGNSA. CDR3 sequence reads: CASRLTSGPGNEQFF. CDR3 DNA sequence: TGTGCCAGCAGATTGACTAGCGGTCCTGGGAATGAGCAGTTCTTC. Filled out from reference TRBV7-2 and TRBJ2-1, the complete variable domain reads GAGVSQSPSNKVTEKGKDVELRCDPISGHTALYWYRQSLGQGLEFLIYFQGNSAPDKSGLPSDRFSAERTGGSVSTLTIQRTQQEDSAVYLCASRLTSGPGNEQFFGPGTRLTVL.

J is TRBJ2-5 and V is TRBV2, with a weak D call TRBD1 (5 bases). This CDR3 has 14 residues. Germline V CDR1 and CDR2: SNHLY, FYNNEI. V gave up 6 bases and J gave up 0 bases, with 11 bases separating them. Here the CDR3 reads CASRVTEYQETQYF. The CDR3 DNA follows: TGTGCCAGCAGGGTGACAGAGTACCAAGAGACCCAGTACTTC.